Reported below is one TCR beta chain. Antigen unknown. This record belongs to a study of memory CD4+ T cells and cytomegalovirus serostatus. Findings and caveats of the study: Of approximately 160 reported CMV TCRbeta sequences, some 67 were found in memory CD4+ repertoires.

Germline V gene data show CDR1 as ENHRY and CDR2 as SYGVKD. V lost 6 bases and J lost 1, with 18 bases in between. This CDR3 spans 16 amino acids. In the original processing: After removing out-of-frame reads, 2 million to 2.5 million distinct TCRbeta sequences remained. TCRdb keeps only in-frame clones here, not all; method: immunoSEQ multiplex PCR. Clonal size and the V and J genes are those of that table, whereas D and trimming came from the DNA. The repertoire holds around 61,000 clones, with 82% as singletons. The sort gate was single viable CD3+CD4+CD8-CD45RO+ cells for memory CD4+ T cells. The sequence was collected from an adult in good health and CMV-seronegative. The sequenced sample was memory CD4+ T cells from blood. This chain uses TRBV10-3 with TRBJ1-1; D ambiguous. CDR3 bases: TGTGCCATCAGGAGTAGGGCAGCCACTAAGAACACTGAAGCTTTCTTT. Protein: CAIRSRAATKNTEAFF.